Included here is one T cell receptor (beta chain) sequence, with context. In this sample, this clone turned up many times. Its recognized antigen is unknown. The CDR3 extends 3 residues past the end of the read, so its final part is completed from the germline J gene. This specimen belongs to a study of T cell clonality in common variable immunodeficiency (dated by TCRdb to 2013 to 2016). Beyond this particular receptor, the publication reports: Fewer TCRbeta clones were shared among CVID subjects than among healthy controls (p < 0.0001). It was noted by the authors that sequencing of the repertoires of T cell subpopulations would be needed to clarify the cause of the increased clonality in CVID. Patient heterogeneity within the CVID cohort put limits on correlating repertoire features with clinical complications. CVID TCRbeta sequences reportedly showed fewer deletions and N-nucleotide insertions and lacked highly modified clones with 13 or more V deletions. Even though DNA input was the same, control samples had an average of about 80,000 unique sequences each, compared with 25,000 to 35,000 in CVID samples. Increased TCRbeta clonality was found in CVID subjects compared with healthy controls (t-test p = 0.018), with the increase being most characteristic of about a third of subjects.

CDR1 and CDR2 are read off the germline V gene as MDHEN and SYDVKM. Germline trimming: 1 base from V, 0 bases from J; junction bases outside gene matches: 3. The CDR3, from cysteine to phenylalanine, totals 17 residues. Sequencing covers 42 bases of the CDR3, shown here with the frame starting at base 1. Most of the CVID patients and most of the healthy controls were of Caucasian heritage. Heparinized peripheral whole blood samples of about 4.5 to 8.5 ml were obtained from each donor. Genomic DNA from adults with common variable immune deficiency (CVID) and from healthy adult controls was used to sequence TCRbeta CDR3 repertoires. The control group comprised 22 healthy adult volunteers, some 12 female and approximately ten male, aged roughly 20 to 75 years with a mean age of roughly 32. Diluted blood was density-centrifuged over Hypaque 1077 or Ficoll-Paque to isolate peripheral blood mononuclear cells. Unsorted mononuclear cells served as the source of genomic DNA, which was extracted either by Qiagen column purification or by a centrifugation-based method.

CVID samples and control samples contributed equivalent amounts of genomic DNA as sequencing input. For every sample, a 60 bp segment covering the rearranged TCRbeta CDR3 region was amplified and then sequenced. TCRbeta amplification used the immunoSEQ assay, a bias-corrected multiplex PCR with high-throughput sequencing. The study's own analysis went as follows. Every unique nucleotide sequence was considered a clone and was annotated with V, D and J genes, copy number and frequency. Sequences were labeled productive if in frame, and non-productive if out of frame or containing stop codons. As previously described, clonality was calculated on the basis of Shannon's entropy. The predicted amino acid sequences of productive clones were used to derive the mean CDR3 Kyte-Doolittle hydropathy. Using the R hclust function, scaled V gene usage was clustered hierarchically with Manhattan distance and complete linkage. Sharing of clones by CDR3 amino acid sequence was evaluated through resampling of 12 repertoires per group over 100 rounds. The repertoires were searched for 60 to 70 published EBV-specific TCRbeta sequences and 245 published CMV-specific TCRbeta sequences. A couple of CVID samples that yielded fewer than 10,000 sequences were excluded from the analysis, so 42 CVID repertoires were retained. TCRdb obtained this table from immuneACCESS and retained in-frame rearrangements with V and J assigned. These tables miss some clones; where compared with another copy, unresolved V genes account for less than half of the shortfall, and the remainder is unexplained. From that table come the V and J calls and clone size; the DNA was used to work out D and trimming. This sample has some 60,000 clones, none of them a singleton. Of the sample, 1.5% to 2% falls within the top ten clones.

The rearranged chain carries TRBV28 and TRBJ2-6, with TRBD1 matching 7 junction bases. This clonotype was sampled from a person aged 18 to 75 in good health. Specimen: peripheral blood mononuclear cells. The sequenced CDR3 bases are TGTGCCAGCAGTTTATTGGACAGGCACTCTGGGGCCAACGTC. It encodes CASSLLDRHSGANV. The entire CDR3 is CASSLLDRHSGANVLTF. Extended through the reference TRBV28 and TRBJ2-6 proteins, this CDR3 yields the full variable domain: DVKVTQSSRYLVKRTGEKVFLECVQDMDHENMFWYRQDPGLGLRLIYFSYDVKMKEKGDIPEGYSVSREKKERFSLILESASTNQTSMYLCASSLLDRHSGANVLTFGAGSRLTVL.